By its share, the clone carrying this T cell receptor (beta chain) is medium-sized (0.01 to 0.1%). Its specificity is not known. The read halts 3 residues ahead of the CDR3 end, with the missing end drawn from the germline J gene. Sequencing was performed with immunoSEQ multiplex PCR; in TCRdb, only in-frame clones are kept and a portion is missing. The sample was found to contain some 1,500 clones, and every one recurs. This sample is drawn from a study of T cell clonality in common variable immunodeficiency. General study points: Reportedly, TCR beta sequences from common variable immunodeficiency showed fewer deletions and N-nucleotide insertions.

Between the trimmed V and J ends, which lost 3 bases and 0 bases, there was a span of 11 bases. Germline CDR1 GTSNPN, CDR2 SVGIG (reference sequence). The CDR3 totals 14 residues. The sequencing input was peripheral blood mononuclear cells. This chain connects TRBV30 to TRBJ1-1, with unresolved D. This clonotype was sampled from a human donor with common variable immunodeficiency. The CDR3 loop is CAWSPSEMNTEAFF. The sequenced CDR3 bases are TGTGCCTGGAGCCCCAGTGAGATGAACACTGAA. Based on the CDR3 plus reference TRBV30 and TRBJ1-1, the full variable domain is SQTIHQWPATLVQPVGSPLSLECTVEGTSNPNLYWYRQAAGRGLQLLFYSVGIGQISSEVPQNLSASRPQDRQFILSSKKLLLSDSGFYLCAWSPSEMNTEAFFGQGTRLTVV.